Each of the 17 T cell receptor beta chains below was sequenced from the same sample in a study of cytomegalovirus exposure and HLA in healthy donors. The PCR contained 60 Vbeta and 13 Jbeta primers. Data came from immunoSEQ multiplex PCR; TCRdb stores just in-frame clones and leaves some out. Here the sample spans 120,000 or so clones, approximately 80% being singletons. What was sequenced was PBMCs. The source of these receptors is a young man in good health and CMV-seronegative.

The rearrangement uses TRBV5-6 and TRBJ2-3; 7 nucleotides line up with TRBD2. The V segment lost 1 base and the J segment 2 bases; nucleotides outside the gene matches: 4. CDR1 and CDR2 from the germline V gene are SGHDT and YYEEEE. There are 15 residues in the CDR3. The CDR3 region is CASSLRGTNTDTQYF. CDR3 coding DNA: TGTGCCAGCAGCTTGAGAGGGACTAACACAGATACGCAGTATTTT.

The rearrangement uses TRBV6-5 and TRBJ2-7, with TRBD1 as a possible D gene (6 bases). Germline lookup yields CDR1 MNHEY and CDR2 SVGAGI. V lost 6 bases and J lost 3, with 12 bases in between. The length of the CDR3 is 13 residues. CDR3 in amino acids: CASRPQGLYEQYF. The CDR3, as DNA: TGTGCCAGCAGGCCACAGGGCCTCTACGAGCAGTACTTC.

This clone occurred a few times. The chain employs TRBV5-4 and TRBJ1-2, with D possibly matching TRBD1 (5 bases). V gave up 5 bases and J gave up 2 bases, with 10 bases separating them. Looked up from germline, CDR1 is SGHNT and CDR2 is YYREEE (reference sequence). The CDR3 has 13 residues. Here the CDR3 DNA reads TGTGCCAGCAGGCGACAGAAAAACTATGGCTACACCTTC. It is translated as CASRRQKNYGYTF.

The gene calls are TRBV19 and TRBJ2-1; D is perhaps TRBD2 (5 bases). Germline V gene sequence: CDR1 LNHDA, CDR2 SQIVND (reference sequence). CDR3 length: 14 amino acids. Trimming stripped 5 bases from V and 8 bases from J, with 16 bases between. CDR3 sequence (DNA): TGTGCCAGTAGTTCGGGGTCAGGATTCGATGAGCAGTTCTTC. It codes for CASSSGSGFDEQFF.

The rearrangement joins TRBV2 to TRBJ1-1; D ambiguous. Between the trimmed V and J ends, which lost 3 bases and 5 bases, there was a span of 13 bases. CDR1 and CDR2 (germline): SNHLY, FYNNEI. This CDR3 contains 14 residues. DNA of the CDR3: TGTGCCAGCAGTGATCTGGTAGAGGATACTGAAGCTTTCTTT. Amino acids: CASSDLVEDTEAFF.

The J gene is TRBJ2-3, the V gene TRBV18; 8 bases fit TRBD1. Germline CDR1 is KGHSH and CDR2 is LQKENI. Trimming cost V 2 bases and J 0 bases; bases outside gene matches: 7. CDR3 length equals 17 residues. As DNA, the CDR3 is TGTGCCAGCTCACCATCCGACAGGGGAACGAGCACAGATACGCAGTATTTT. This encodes CASSPSDRGTSTDTQYF.

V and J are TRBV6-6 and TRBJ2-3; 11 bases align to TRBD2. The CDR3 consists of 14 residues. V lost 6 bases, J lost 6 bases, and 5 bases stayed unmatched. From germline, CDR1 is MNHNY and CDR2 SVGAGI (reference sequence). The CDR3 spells CASRVAGGLDTQYF. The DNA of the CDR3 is TGTGCCAGCAGGGTAGCGGGGGGGCTGGATACGCAGTATTTT.

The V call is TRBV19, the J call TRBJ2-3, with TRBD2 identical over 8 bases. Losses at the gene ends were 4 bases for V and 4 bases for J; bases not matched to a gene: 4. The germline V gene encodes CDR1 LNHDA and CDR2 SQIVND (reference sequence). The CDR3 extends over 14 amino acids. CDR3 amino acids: CASSTGGRADTQYF. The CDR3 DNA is TGTGCCAGTAGTACGGGGGGGCGGGCAGATACGCAGTATTTT.

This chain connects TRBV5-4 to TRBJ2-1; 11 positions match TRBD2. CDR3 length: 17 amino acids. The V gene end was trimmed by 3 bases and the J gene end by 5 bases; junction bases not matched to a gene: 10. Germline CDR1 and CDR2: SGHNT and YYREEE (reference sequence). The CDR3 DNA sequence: TGTGCCAGCAGCTATACCTCTCCGACTAGCGGGGACAATGAGCAGTTCTTC. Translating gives CASSYTSPTSGDNEQFF.

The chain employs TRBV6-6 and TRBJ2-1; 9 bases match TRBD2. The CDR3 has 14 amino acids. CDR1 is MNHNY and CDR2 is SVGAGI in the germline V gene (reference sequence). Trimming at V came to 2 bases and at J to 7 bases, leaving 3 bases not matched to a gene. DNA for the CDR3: TGTGCCAGCAGTTACGGGACTAGCAAGAATGAGCAGTTCTTC. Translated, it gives CASSYGTSKNEQFF.

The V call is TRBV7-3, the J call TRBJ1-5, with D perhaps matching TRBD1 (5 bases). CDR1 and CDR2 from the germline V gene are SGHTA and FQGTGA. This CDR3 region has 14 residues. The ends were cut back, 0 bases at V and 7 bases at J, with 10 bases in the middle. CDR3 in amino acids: CASSLTGGNQPQHF. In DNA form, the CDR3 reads TGTGCCAGCAGCTTAACCGGGGGGAACCAGCCCCAGCATTTT.

The DNA of the CDR3 is TGTGCCAGCAGTGGCCCGGGACTAGCGGGGGACCAGTTCTTC. It specifies CASSGPGLAGDQFF. V gene TRBV6-5 combines with J gene TRBJ2-1, with TRBD2 matching 14 bases. Germline CDR1 is MNHEY and CDR2 is SVGAGI. J gave up 13 bases and V 5 bases, and 7 bases lay outside the gene matches. The CDR3 totals 14 residues.

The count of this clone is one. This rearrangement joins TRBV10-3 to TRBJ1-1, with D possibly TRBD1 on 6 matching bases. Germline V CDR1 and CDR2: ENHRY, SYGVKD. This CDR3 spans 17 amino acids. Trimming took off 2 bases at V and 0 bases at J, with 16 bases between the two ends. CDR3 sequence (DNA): TGTGCCATCAGTGAGAAGGTCGTGGGGGCTTTGAACACTGAAGCTTTCTTT. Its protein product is CAISEKVVGALNTEAFF.

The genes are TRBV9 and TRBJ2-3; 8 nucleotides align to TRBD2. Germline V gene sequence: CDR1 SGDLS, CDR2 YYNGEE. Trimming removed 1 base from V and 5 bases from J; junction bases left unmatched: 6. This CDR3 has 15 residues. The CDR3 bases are TGTGCCAGCAGCGTAACCGGGGGGGTGTTAGATACGCAGTATTTT. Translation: CASSVTGGVLDTQYF. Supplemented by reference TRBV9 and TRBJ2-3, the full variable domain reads DSGVTQTPKHLITATGQRVTLRCSPRSGDLSVYWYQQSLDQGLQFLIQYYNGEERAKGNILERFSAQQFPDLHSELNLSSLELGDSALYFCASSVTGGVLDTQYFGPGTRLTVL.

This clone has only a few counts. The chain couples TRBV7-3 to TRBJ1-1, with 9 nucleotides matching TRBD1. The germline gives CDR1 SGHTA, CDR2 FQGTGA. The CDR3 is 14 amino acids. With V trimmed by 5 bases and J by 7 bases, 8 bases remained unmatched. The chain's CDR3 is CASSLGTGYSEAFF. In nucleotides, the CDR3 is TGTGCCAGCAGCCTCGGGACAGGGTACAGTGAAGCTTTCTTT.

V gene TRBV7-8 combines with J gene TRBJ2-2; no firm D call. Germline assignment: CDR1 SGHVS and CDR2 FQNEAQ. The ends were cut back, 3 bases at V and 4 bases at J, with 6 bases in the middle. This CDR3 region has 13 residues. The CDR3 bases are TGTGCCAGCAGCTTGGTGAGCACCGGGGAGCTGTTTTTT. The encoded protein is CASSLVSTGELFF.

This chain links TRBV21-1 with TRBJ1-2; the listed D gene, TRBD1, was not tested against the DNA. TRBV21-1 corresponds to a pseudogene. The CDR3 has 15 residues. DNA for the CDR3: TGTGCCAGCAGCTCTCACAATCAGGGGCCTTGGGGCTACACCTTC. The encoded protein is CASSSHNQGPWGYTF.